One and the same sample provided the 16 T cell receptor beta chains below, sequenced in a study of OX40 agonist ivuxolimab in advanced cancers. Generated by immunoSEQ multiplex PCR, the TCRdb table keeps only in-frame clones and is missing some. The data show 20,000 to 25,000 clones, with just under 75% seen just once and approximately 20% held by the top ten. This material consisted of CD4+ or CD8+ T cells sorted from blood, taken in a trial of the OX40 agonist ivuxolimab. The source is an adult with an advanced solid tumor such as melanoma, head and neck, liver or kidney cancer.

In regard to this clone: A single base separates this from a much larger clone, so it may be a read error. The rearrangement uses TRBV9 and TRBJ2-1; 9 bases are shared with TRBD2. The CDR3 contains 15 residues. The germline CDR1 and CDR2 sequences are SGDLS and YYNGEE. Written as DNA, the CDR3 is TGTGCCCGCAGGGAAGGCGGGGGGGCGATGGACGAGCAGTTCTTC. Its translation is CARREGGGAMDEQFF.

The chain recombines TRBV18 with TRBJ1-1; D is unresolved. The CDR3 extends over 14 amino acids. Trimming removed 5 bases at V and 0 bases at J, with 10 bases between. Germline V gene lookup returns CDR1 KGHSH and CDR2 LQKENI. CDR3 loop: CASSAGNLNTEAFF. DNA of the CDR3: TGTGCCAGCTCAGCGGGGAACTTGAACACTGAAGCTTTCTTT.

V is TRBV6-4 and J is TRBJ1-2, with D uncertain. Trimming pared 2 bases from V and 7 bases from J, leaving 8 bases between. The length of the CDR3 is 12 residues. CDR1 is MRHNA, CDR2 SNTAGT, per germline. DNA of the CDR3: TGTGCCAGCAGTGACGCCCGGGGTGGCTACACCTTC. Residues: CASSDARGGYTF.

The chain carries TRBV5-5 and TRBJ1-1; D gene uncertain. This CDR3 contains 14 residues. V dropped 4 bases and J dropped 0 bases, with 10 bases sitting between them. The germline V gene has CDR1 SGHKS and CDR2 YYEKEE (reference sequence). The CDR3 region has the DNA TGTGCCAGCAGCCATCCCTCGTTGAACACTGAAGCTTTCTTT. Protein product: CASSHPSLNTEAFF.

The chain joins TRBV7-8 to TRBJ2-3; TRBD2 matches 8 bases. The germline V gene encodes CDR1 SGHVS and CDR2 FQNEAQ. This CDR3 spans 16 amino acids. With 6 bases clipped from V and 2 bases from J, the junction kept 10 bases outside the gene matches. CDR3 nucleotide sequence: TGTGCCAGCAGTATCGACTTAGCGGGGATCACAGATACGCAGTATTTT. Translated: CASSIDLAGITDTQYF.

The table lists this clone with a count of one. CDR3 DNA sequence: TGTGCCAGCAGCTTACCTCAGGGGAGAAATGAAAAACTGTTTTTT. Its protein product is CASSLPQGRNEKLFF. The genes are TRBV11-1 and TRBJ1-4; possible D gene TRBD1, 6 bases. This CDR3 contains 15 residues. The ends were cut back, 2 bases at V and 5 bases at J, with 12 bases in the middle. CDR1 SGHAT and CDR2 FQDESV come from the germline V gene (reference sequence). Using reference TRBV11-1 and TRBJ1-4 for the parts outside the CDR3, the full variable domain is EAEVAQSPRYKITEKSQAVAFWCDPISGHATLYWYRQILGQGPELLVQFQDESVVDDSQLPKDRFSAERLKGVDSTLKIQPAELGDSAMYLCASSLPQGRNEKLFFGSGTQLSVL.

The J gene is TRBJ2-7, the V gene TRBV5-6; D is ambiguous. The CDR3 has 12 amino acids. From germline, CDR1 is SGHDT and CDR2 YYEEEE. The V gene lost 2 bases and the J gene lost 5 bases, with 8 bases spanning the gap. CDR3 DNA: TGTGCCAGCAGCTTTGACGGCAACGAGCAGTACTTC. Its protein product is CASSFDGNEQYF.

This sequence joins TRBV4-3 and TRBJ1-4; TRBD1 agrees at 10 bases. Unmatched junction bases numbered 5, after V lost 3 bases and J lost 7 bases. The CDR3 runs 15 residues. Germline-derived CDR1 and CDR2 are LGHNA and YSLEER. This chain's CDR3 is CASSQGTGDSEKLFF. The DNA for the CDR3 is TGCGCCAGCAGCCAGGGGACAGGGGATAGTGAAAAACTGTTTTTT.

The rearrangement uses TRBV5-1 and TRBJ2-7, with 10 bases identical to TRBD1. Germline CDR1 and CDR2: SGHRS and YFSETQ. The CDR3 has 15 residues. The trim removed 4 bases at V and 4 bases at J, leaving 8 bases unmatched. CDR3 DNA: TGCGCCAGCAGCCAAGGGACAGGGGCCCTTTACGAGCAGTACTTC. Translation gives CASSQGTGALYEQYF.

The chain uses TRBV11-3 and TRBJ2-5; TRBD1 might be the D (5 bases). Germline V gene sequence: CDR1 SGHNT, CDR2 YENEEA. The CDR3 is made up of 14 amino acids. The V end lost 5 bases, the J end lost 7 bases, and 17 bases lay between the germline ends. CDR3 nucleotides: TGTGCCAGCAGCGTAGGTCGTCTGGGGCCGACCCAGTACTTC. Its protein is CASSVGRLGPTQYF.

The chain links TRBV9 to TRBJ2-7; D is ambiguous. V was trimmed by 0 bases and J by 6 bases, leaving 16 bases between them. The CDR3 has 15 residues. Looked up from germline, CDR1 is SGDLS and CDR2 is YYNGEE. The CDR3 nucleotides are TGTGCCAGCAGCGTAGATGGGTTCCCCTCGGGCGAGCAGTACTTC. This gives the protein CASSVDGFPSGEQYF.

The chain combines TRBV5-4 with TRBJ1-2, with D unresolved. Trimming removed 5 bases from V and 5 bases from J, with 16 bases in between. CDR1 and CDR2 from the germline V gene are SGHNT and YYREEE (reference sequence). The length of the CDR3 is 14 residues. The DNA of the CDR3 is TGTGCCAGCAGGGATTGGGTGGGAACTTATGGCTACACCTTC. As protein: CASRDWVGTYGYTF.

The V gene is TRBV10-3, the J gene TRBJ2-5; D is undetermined. With 4 bases removed from V and 0 bases from J, the gap between germline ends came to 6 bases. CDR1 and CDR2 from the germline V gene are ENHRY and SYGVKD. This CDR3 is 13 amino acids long. The DNA of the CDR3 is TGTGCCATCAGTGGCGTGTACCAAGAGACCCAGTACTTC. This sequence encodes CAISGVYQETQYF.

This clone showed up just a few times. This chain joins TRBV29-1 and TRBJ2-1, with D unclear. V lost 4 bases and J 1 base, leaving 11 bases between the germline ends. CDR1 and CDR2 (germline): SQVTM, ANQGSEA. There are 14 residues in the CDR3. The CDR3, as DNA: TGCAGCGTTGTAGGTCCATTGTCCTACAATGAGCAGTTCTTC. Translation: CSVVGPLSYNEQFF.

This clone was detected a few times. V and J are TRBV5-4 and TRBJ1-6; weak D call: TRBD1 (6 bases). Germline V CDR1 and CDR2: SGHNT, YYREEE (reference sequence). The CDR3 is 15 residues long. Trimming removed 4 bases from V and 9 bases from J, with 17 bases in between. The CDR3 bases are TGTGCCAGCAGCCGCCGTGAGGGGGGGAGTTCACCCCTCCACTTT. Protein: CASSRREGGSSPLHF.

The genes are TRBV19 and TRBJ1-2; D perhaps matches TRBD1 (5 bases). This CDR3 region has 13 residues. Germline V gene data show CDR1 as LNHDA and CDR2 as SQIVND (reference sequence). V gave up 10 bases and J gave up 5 bases, with 17 bases separating them. CDR3 in amino acids: CAIKDKGMYGYTF. Written as DNA, the CDR3 is TGTGCCATCAAGGATAAGGGGATGTATGGCTACACCTTC.